These 19 T cell receptor beta chains were sequenced from one sample in a study of cytomegalovirus exposure and HLA in healthy donors. Clones were sequenced by immunoSEQ multiplex PCR, and TCRdb holds only the in-frame ones, with some missing. The sample contains roughly 260,000 clones, around nine tenths of which appear only once. Input material: PBMCs. Source of these receptors: a man between 18 and 35 years old in good health and CMV-seronegative.

This chain uses TRBV9 with TRBJ2-2, with D maybe TRBD1 (6 bases). In germline, CDR1 is SGDLS, CDR2 YYNGEE. Trimming pared 0 bases from V and 5 bases from J, leaving 11 bases between. This CDR3 contains 15 residues. The CDR3 DNA reads as TGTGCCAGCAGCGTAGCTCCCCAGGGGACCGGGGAGCTGTTTTTT. Its protein is CASSVAPQGTGELFF.

The V and J genes are TRBV7-3 and TRBJ2-5, with D maybe TRBD2 (7 bases). The CDR3 totals 13 residues. Looked up from germline, CDR1 is SGHTA and CDR2 is FQGTGA. V was clipped by 4 bases and J by 4 bases, with 10 bases between them. As DNA, the CDR3 is TGTGCCAGCAGCTACAGGGAGGGAGAGACCCAGTACTTC. Translation gives CASSYREGETQYF.

This clone was detected only once. The chain couples TRBV9 to TRBJ1-2, with D perhaps TRBD1 (6 bases). Germline lookup yields CDR1 SGDLS and CDR2 YYNGEE. V was cut by 0 bases and J by 8 bases, with 20 bases left in between. The CDR3 is 16 residues long. The CDR3 sequence: CASSVGNTGSHSGYTF. CDR3 nucleotides: TGTGCCAGCAGCGTAGGGAACACAGGGAGCCATTCCGGCTACACCTTC.

This chain joins TRBV4-3 and TRBJ2-1; perhaps TRBD2 as D (5 bases). The CDR3 runs 14 residues. V lost 4 bases, J lost 8 bases, and 15 bases lay in between. Germline loops: CDR1 LGHNA, CDR2 YSLEER. CDR3 loop: CASSPGGSGDEQFF. Written as DNA, the CDR3 is TGCGCCAGCAGCCCAGGTGGGAGCGGCGATGAGCAGTTCTTC.

V is TRBV7-2 and J is TRBJ1-5, with 8 bases identical to TRBD1. Trimming took 3 bases from V and 4 from J; bases not matched to a gene: 2. The CDR3 totals 14 residues. Germline V lookup: CDR1 SGHTA, CDR2 FQGNSA. The CDR3 DNA follows: TGTGCCAGCAGCTTGGGACAGGAAAATCAGCCCCAGCATTTT. Its translation is CASSLGQENQPQHF.

The genes are TRBV27 and TRBJ1-6, with 7 bases lining up with TRBD1. The V and J ends lost 7 bases and 7 bases, in that order; junction bases with no gene match: 10. Germline V gene data show CDR1 as MNHEY and CDR2 as SMNVEV (reference sequence). The CDR3 extends over 15 amino acids. CDR3 coding DNA: TGTGCCAGCACCCCTTCGGGACAGCAAAATTCACCCCTCCACTTT. Translated, it gives CASTPSGQQNSPLHF.

This chain links TRBV6-6 with TRBJ1-1; D gene unclear. This CDR3 has 14 amino acids. V was pared by 4 bases and J by 2 bases, with 11 bases between. Looked up from germline, CDR1 is MNHNY and CDR2 is SVGAGI (reference sequence). CDR3 DNA: TGTGCCAGCAGTTCCCAGGTATTCAACACTGAAGCTTTCTTT. Amino acids: CASSSQVFNTEAFF.

J is TRBJ2-7 and V is TRBV4-1, with TRBD2 matching 7 bases. J was trimmed by 2 bases and V by 4 bases; bases with no gene match: 14. Germline values: CDR1 MGHRA, CDR2 YSYEKL. The length of the CDR3 is 17 residues. This chain's CDR3 is CASSRGEGGSTAYEQYF. DNA for the CDR3: TGCGCCAGCAGCCGGGGGGAGGGCGGGAGCACCGCCTACGAGCAGTACTTC.

The chain carries TRBV4-3 and TRBJ1-3; 11 bases fit TRBD1. This CDR3 has 17 residues. The ends lost 0 bases at V and 8 bases at J; junction bases unmatched: 9. CDR1 and CDR2 from the germline V gene are LGHNA and YSLEER. The CDR3 DNA reads TGCGCCAGCAGCCAAGAGGCCTGGACAGGGGGCGCGGACACCATATATTTT. Its translation is CASSQEAWTGGADTIYF.

This sequence joins TRBV29-1 and TRBJ1-2; 10 bases are a match to TRBD1. With 3 bases clipped from V and 7 bases from J, the junction kept 2 bases outside the gene matches. The CDR3 length is 12 residues. CDR1 and CDR2 (germline): SQVTM, ANQGSEA. The CDR3 DNA is TGCAGCGTTGACAGGGACAGGGGTGGCTACACCTTC. The encoded protein is CSVDRDRGGYTF.

This clone came up once. The J gene is TRBJ2-1, the V gene TRBV20-1; possible D gene TRBD2, 7 bases. Trimming left V 6 bases short and J 9 bases short, with 12 bases between. The CDR3 is made up of 11 amino acids. Germline V CDR1 and CDR2: DFQATT, SNEGSKA (reference sequence). In DNA, the CDR3 is TGCAGTGCGGGAGGGGGGACTGAGCAGTTCTTC. It codes for CSAGGGTEQFF.

This sequence joins TRBV12-5 and TRBJ1-5; D not certain. The length of the CDR3 is 15 residues. The V and J ends lost 5 bases and 1 base respectively, with 12 bases between them. The germline V gene encodes CDR1 LGHNT and CDR2 FRNRAP. The CDR3 is CASGPDGRSNQPQHF. The DNA for the CDR3 is TGTGCTAGTGGTCCCGACGGGAGGAGCAATCAGCCCCAGCATTTT.

This rearrangement joins TRBV4-1 to TRBJ2-7; 8 nucleotides agree with TRBD1. Losses at the gene ends were 4 bases for V and 2 bases for J; bases not matched to a gene: 13. This CDR3 has 17 residues. In germline, CDR1 is MGHRA, CDR2 YSYEKL. The CDR3 reads CASSPAFRDRGTYEQYF. The CDR3 coding sequence is TGCGCCAGCAGCCCTGCTTTTCGAGACAGGGGTACCTACGAGCAGTACTTC.

The chain links TRBV18 to TRBJ1-3; D is undetermined. CDR3 size: 15 residues. The germline V gene has CDR1 KGHSH and CDR2 LQKENI. Trimming left V 3 bases short and J 0 bases short, with 9 bases between. CDR3 in DNA: TGTGCCAGCTCACCGTCCAGGAACTCTGGAAACACCATATATTTT. It is translated as CASSPSRNSGNTIYF.

This sequence joins TRBV14 and TRBJ1-2; D unresolved. V was cut by 3 bases and J by 4 bases, with 18 bases left in between. The CDR3 has 16 residues. Germline V lookup: CDR1 SGHDN, CDR2 FVKESK. CDR3 loop: CASSQSQILSSYGYTF. In DNA, the CDR3 is TGTGCCAGCAGCCAGTCCCAGATACTATCCTCCTATGGCTACACCTTC.

This clone has just one count. The chain uses TRBV28 and TRBJ2-1; D might be TRBD2 (6 bases). Per germline, CDR1 MDHEN and CDR2 SYDVKM. The CDR3 consists of 16 residues. Trimming shortened V by 6 bases and J by 2 bases, and 17 bases separated the two germline ends. CDR3 protein: CASRGRDGGAYNEQFF. CDR3 coding DNA: TGTGCCAGCAGGGGAAGGGACGGGGGAGCCTACAATGAGCAGTTCTTC.

The rearrangement uses TRBV7-9 and TRBJ2-3; D is undetermined. The V end lost 5 bases, the J end lost 3 bases, and 9 bases lay between the germline ends. Germline values: CDR1 SEHNR, CDR2 FQNEAQ (reference sequence). This CDR3 is 13 amino acids long. The CDR3 DNA reads as TGTGCCAGCAGCCCTGGGCGAACAGATACGCAGTATTTT. It codes for CASSPGRTDTQYF.

Only one count was recorded for this clone. The rearrangement links TRBV11-3 to TRBJ1-5, with D possibly TRBD1 on 5 matching bases. The CDR3 runs to 13 residues. Germline-derived CDR1 and CDR2 are SGHNT and YENEEA. CDR3 protein: CAQVPRANQPQHF. In nucleotides, the CDR3 is TGTGCACAGGTCCCCCGAGCCAATCAGCCCCAGCATTTT.

The V call is TRBV9, the J call TRBJ1-1; D unresolved. V lost 2 bases, J lost 1 base, and 18 bases lay in between. The CDR3 runs to 17 residues. Germline V gives CDR1 SGDLS, CDR2 YYNGEE. DNA of the CDR3: TGTGCCAGCAGCGTTGGGTTATTTCGGGGATGGAACACTGAAGCTTTCTTT. Residues: CASSVGLFRGWNTEAFF.